The 12 T cell receptor beta chains presented below share a single source sample, sequenced in a study. TCRdb itself ran the 5' RACE reads through MiXCR, one entry per CDR3 protein. The table lists approximately 23,000 distinct CDR3 sequences, approximately 28% of them singletons. The sequencing input was tumor-infiltrating naive CD4+ T cells sorted from the breast tumor. Subset indicated: naive CD4+ T cells, CD4+CD45RA+CD25-. These TCRs come from a female donor with breast cancer.

The table lists this clonotype with a few counts. The chain couples TRBV14 to TRBJ1-1; a weak D match, TRBD1 (6 bases). The CDR3 totals 14 residues. V dropped 3 bases and J dropped 1 base, with 9 bases sitting between them. The germline gives CDR1 SGHDN, CDR2 FVKESK. The DNA for the CDR3 is TGTGCCAGCAGCCAGAGGACAGCGAACACTGAAGCTTTCTTT. It encodes CASSQRTANTEAFF.

A remark on this clonotype: The junction shows a germline mismatch at one end, possibly a read error. The chain recombines TRBV4-1 with TRBJ2-1; D may be TRBD2 (7 bases). Germline V gene data show CDR1 as MGHRA and CDR2 as YSYEKL. The CDR3 totals 15 residues. CDR3 sequence (DNA): TGCGCCAGCAGCCGGGGGGGGCCTAGCGCGAACGAGCAGCTCTTC. Its protein product is CASSRGGPSANEQLF.

This clonotype was detected ten times or more. This chain joins TRBV3-1 and TRBJ1-1, with TRBD1 identical over 11 bases. The germline CDR1 and CDR2 sequences are LGHDT and YNNKEL (reference sequence). This CDR3 spans 16 amino acids. Germline trimming cut 4 bases from V and 4 bases from J; bases unmatched to any gene: 8. CDR3: CASSLRTGGLGTEAFF. In DNA form, the CDR3 reads TGTGCCAGCAGCCTCAGGACAGGGGGCCTTGGCACTGAAGCTTTCTTT.

About this clonotype: A read error may produce the germline difference seen at one junction end. The J gene is TRBJ2-1, the V gene TRBV9; D unclear. Germline V gives CDR1 SGDLS, CDR2 YYNGEE. The CDR3 spans 12 residues. This chain's CDR3 is CAGSSPSHEQFF. DNA for the CDR3: TGTGCCGGCAGCTCTCCCAGCCATGAGCAGTTCTTC.

By proportion, this clonotype is medium-sized. The chain joins TRBV9 to TRBJ2-1; 11 nucleotides align to TRBD2. The germline gives CDR1 SGDLS, CDR2 YYNGEE. After removal of 6 bases from V and 6 bases from J, the junction contained 8 bases not matched to a gene. The CDR3 is 15 residues long. CDR3 coding DNA: TGTGCCAGCACCTTAGCGGGAGGGCCGTTCAATGAGCAGTTCTTC. Encoded protein: CASTLAGGPFNEQFF.

The chain joins TRBV5-1 to TRBJ1-1, with 7 bases that match TRBD1. The length of the CDR3 is 14 residues. Germline V CDR1 and CDR2: SGHRS, YFSETQ. V shed 2 bases and J 1 base; nucleotides not matched to a gene: 2. The CDR3, as DNA: TGCGCCAGCAGCTTACAGGGGACGAACACTGAAGCTTTCTTT. Its translation is CASSLQGTNTEAFF.

This chain links TRBV5-6 with TRBJ2-1, with 7 bases matching TRBD1. J gave up 6 bases and V 0 bases, and 6 bases lay outside the gene matches. The CDR3 covers 15 residues. Germline loops: CDR1 SGHDT, CDR2 YYEEEE. CDR3 region: CASSLDRGLTNEQFF. CDR3 nucleotide sequence: TGTGCCAGCAGCTTGGATAGGGGGCTGACCAATGAGCAGTTCTTC.

The table lists this clonotype with many counts. This chain connects TRBV6-1 to TRBJ2-6; 7 nucleotides line up with TRBD1. The length of the CDR3 is 16 residues. V was clipped by 8 bases and J by 5 bases; unmatched bases: 12. Germline CDR1 MNHNS, CDR2 SASEGT. This chain's CDR3 is CASRRQGQGRANVLTF. The CDR3 DNA reads as TGTGCCAGCCGAAGACAGGGCCAGGGAAGGGCCAACGTCCTGACTTTC.

By frequency in the sample, this clonotype is medium-sized. The gene calls are TRBV6-5 and TRBJ2-1; 9 positions agree with TRBD2. This CDR3 has 15 residues. Germline V CDR1 and CDR2: MNHEY, SVGAGI. V gave up 5 bases and J gave up 0 bases; unmatched junction bases: 2. The CDR3, as DNA: TGTGCCAGCAGTCTTAGCGGGAGCTCCTACAATGAGCAGTTCTTC. Protein product: CASSLSGSSYNEQFF.

This rearrangement joins TRBV15 to TRBJ2-1; D remains unclear. The CDR3 has 13 residues. The germline V gene has CDR1 LNHNV and CDR2 YYDKDF (reference sequence). The germline V and J ends were trimmed by 0 bases and 12 bases, with 12 bases remaining between them. CDR3 sequence reads: CATSREPPRAQFF. The CDR3 nucleotides are TGTGCCACCAGCAGAGAACCCCCTAGAGCGCAGTTCTTC. Full variable domain (missing parts from reference TRBV15 and TRBJ2-1): DAMVIQNPRYQVTQFGKPVTLSCSQTLNHNVMYWYQQKSSQAPKLLFHYYDKDFNNEADTPDNFQSRRPNTSFCFLDIRSPGLGDTAMYLCATSREPPRAQFFGPGTRLTVL.

As concerns this clonotype: One end of the junction varies from germline; a read error may be responsible. The chain links TRBV6-5 to TRBJ1-5; a possible D gene is TRBD1 (5 bases). Germline CDR1 is MNHEY and CDR2 is SVGAGI. The CDR3 length is 14 residues. For the CDR3, the DNA is TGTGCCAGCAGTTTGGGGGGTGGCAATCAGCACCAGCATTTT. Encoded protein: CASSLGGGNQHQHF.

Only a few counts were recorded for this clonotype. This chain connects TRBV19 to TRBJ2-7; D gene uncertain. CDR3 length equals 13 residues. Germline CDR1 LNHDA, CDR2 SQIVND (reference sequence). Trimming stripped 2 bases from V and 2 bases from J, with 7 bases between. The CDR3 DNA sequence: TGTGCCAGTAGTATATTTGGGGCCTACGAGCAGTACTTC. This encodes CASSIFGAYEQYF.